This T cell receptor beta chain was observed in a study of blood T cell repertoires in COVID-19. As for the study in general: The United States, Italy and Spain provided the acute and convalescent COVID-19 samples. Sources were T cells, B-cell-depleted T cells, or PBMCs; the material itself was cDNA or gDNA.

The germline V and J ends were trimmed by 4 bases and 0 bases, with 10 bases remaining between them. The CDR3 is 15 residues long. CDR1 and CDR2 from the germline V gene are KGHSH and LQKENI. Patients at the Seattle site were enrolled during active infection and followed longitudinally. Authors' methods: From reference gene primer amplification, estimates of nucleated cell counts were derived. Here immunoSEQ multiplex PCR was the method, and the copy in TCRdb shows in-frame clones only, minus some. D and trimming come from the DNA, and the V and J calls and clone size come from that table. Among 20,000 to 30,000 clones listed, more than 80% were seen once.

The TCR sequence derives from a woman in her seventies with COVID-19, enrolled during active disease. The specimen was peripheral blood. The chain carries TRBV18 and TRBJ2-1; D is unclear. As DNA, the CDR3 is TGTGCCAGCTCACTCGTCTCTCTCTCCTACAATGAGCAGTTCTTC. It encodes CASSLVSLSYNEQFF.